This T cell receptor beta chain comes out of a study of T-cell reconstitution after alpha-beta-depleted transplantation in children. Study conclusions and caveats: Reportedly, alpha-beta T cells present about two months post-transplant originated from several hundred expanded clones of graft origin. T-cell numbers and diversity, one year after transplant, stemmed largely from T cells that were newly produced.

Germline V CDR1 and CDR2: SNHLY, FYNNEI. Trimming stripped 3 bases from V and 7 bases from J, with 13 bases between. The CDR3 totals 14 residues. As concerns this clonotype: The target antigen is unknown.

Preparation of the TCRbeta library used unique molecular identifiers. TCRdb re-analysed the PCR reads in MiXCR, keeping a single row per CDR3 protein. Here the sample spans 900,000 or so distinct CDR3 sequences, 16% being singletons. The specimen comprised PBMCs, mostly from graft donor cells, sampled 360 days after TCRalphabeta/CD19-depleted stem cell transplant. This clonotype was obtained from a male patient aged 10 to 17 who had a stem cell transplant for acute lymphoblastic leukemia, so the T cells may come from the graft donor. The chain employs TRBV2 and TRBJ2-1; TRBD2 might be the D (5 bases). The CDR3 DNA sequence: TGTGCCAGCAGTGACAGCGGAGAGATGAATGAGCAGTTCTTC. Residues: CASSDSGEMNEQFF.